The clone carrying this T cell receptor (beta chain) was seen ten or more times. TCRdb re-analysed the 5' RACE reads in MiXCR, keeping a single row per CDR3 protein. This table holds over 80,000 distinct CDR3 sequences, less than 15% found once. CDR1 and CDR2 from the germline V gene are SGHAT and FQNNGV. The V end lost 4 bases, the J end lost 1 base, and 22 bases lay between the germline ends. This CDR3 contains 18 residues. These data come from a study of early T cells in non-severe SARS-CoV-2 infection. The source material was whole blood, sampled at baseline. The sequence was collected from an adult who was a healthcare worker with PCR-confirmed SARS-CoV-2 infection or an uninfected control (not recorded which). This chain connects TRBV11-2 to TRBJ1-1; D is perhaps TRBD1 (5 bases). The CDR3 loop is CASSSGRGSEERNTEAFF. CDR3 in DNA: TGTGCCAGCAGCTCAGGGAGGGGAAGCGAGGAGAGGAACACTGAAGCTTTCTTT.